This is a list of T cell receptor beta chains from one sample in a study of T cells in Graves' hyperthyroidism and ophthalmopathy. TCRdb re-analysed the multiplex PCR reads in MiXCR, keeping a single row per CDR3 protein. The data contain 400,000 to 500,000 distinct CDR3 sequences, about 14% of them singletons. Sequencing was carried out using blood. These receptors were obtained from a man between 18 and 29 years old with Graves' ophthalmopathy. The CDR3 runs from the conserved cysteine through the conserved F or W. Each record gives: V gene, J gene, clone size, D gene, CDR3 DNA, CDR3 protein. The D gene is left open where the match is weak. Clone sizes are given selectively: once, few, many, or a class where the clone is expanded.

v_call: TRBV3-1; j_call: TRBJ1-6; clone_size: .; d_call: TRBD1; cdr3_nt: TGTGCCAGCAGCCGCGGGACAGGGAGTGGGTCACCCCTCCACTTT; cdr3_aa: CASSRGTGSGSPLHF
v_call: TRBV9; j_call: TRBJ2-7; clone_size: many; d_call: .; cdr3_nt: TGTGCCAGCAGCGTAGGAGGGGAATCCTACGAGCAGTACTTC; cdr3_aa: CASSVGGESYEQYF
v_call: TRBV29-1; j_call: TRBJ1-4; clone_size: .; d_call: TRBD1; cdr3_nt: TGCAGCGTTGAAGGGACAGGGGAGGGAAAACTGTTTTTT; cdr3_aa: CSVEGTGEGKLFF
v_call: TRBV7-2; j_call: TRBJ2-1; clone_size: many; d_call: TRBD2; cdr3_nt: TGTGCCAGCAGCTTATGGTCGGGGGGGGCCAACAATGAGCAGTTCTTC; cdr3_aa: CASSLWSGGANNEQFF
v_call: TRBV2; j_call: TRBJ1-1; clone_size: few; d_call: .; cdr3_nt: TGTGCCAGCAGTGAAAACACGAACACTGAAGCTCTCTTT; cdr3_aa: CASSENTNTEALF
v_call: TRBV7-9; j_call: TRBJ2-2; clone_size: .; d_call: TRBD2; cdr3_nt: TGTGCCAGCAGCTACTTAGCGGGGCCGCACACCGGGGAGCTGTTTTTT; cdr3_aa: CASSYLAGPHTGELFF
v_call: TRBV20-1; j_call: TRBJ2-1; clone_size: many; d_call: TRBD1; cdr3_nt: TGCAGTGCGTCCGGGACAGGGGGATTAAATGAGCAGTTCTTC; cdr3_aa: CSASGTGGLNEQFF
v_call: TRBV6-1; j_call: TRBJ1-1; clone_size: .; d_call: .; cdr3_nt: TGTGCCAGCAGAAACCTCACGGGGAGGACTGAAGCTTTCTTT; cdr3_aa: CASRNLTGRTEAFF
v_call: TRBV3-1; j_call: TRBJ1-5; clone_size: many; d_call: .; cdr3_nt: TGTGCCAGCAGCCCCTGGCCGACAGGCTTGGGCAATCAGCCCCAGCATTTT; cdr3_aa: CASSPWPTGLGNQPQHF
v_call: TRBV18; j_call: TRBJ2-1; clone_size: .; d_call: TRBD2; cdr3_nt: TGTGCCAGCTCACAAGGGACTAGCGGGGGGGCCGGCAGTGAGCAGTTCTTC; cdr3_aa: CASSQGTSGGAGSEQFF
v_call: TRBV30; j_call: TRBJ2-2; clone_size: .; d_call: .; cdr3_nt: TGTGCCTGGACCTCAGAACTGGGGATTCGCCCGAACACCGGGGAGCTGTTTTTT; cdr3_aa: CAWTSELGIRPNTGELFF
v_call: TRBV2; j_call: TRBJ2-5; clone_size: many; d_call: TRBD2; cdr3_nt: TGTGCCAGCAGTGAACGGACTAGCGGGGCTCGAGGGACCCAGTACTTC; cdr3_aa: CASSERTSGARGTQYF
v_call: TRBV18; j_call: TRBJ2-7; clone_size: many; d_call: TRBD2; cdr3_nt: TGTGCCAGCTCATCAATAGCGGGAGAATACGAGCAGTACTTC; cdr3_aa: CASSSIAGEYEQYF
v_call: TRBV20-1; j_call: TRBJ2-7; clone_size: many; d_call: .; cdr3_nt: TGCAGTGCTAGAGCCCGTGGTGTTCTAACCAGCGAGCAGTACTTC; cdr3_aa: CSARARGVLTSEQYF
v_call: TRBV2; j_call: TRBJ1-1; clone_size: many; d_call: TRBD1; cdr3_nt: TGTGCCAGCAACCTCGGACAGGGTTCGGGGAACACTGAAGCTTTCTTT; cdr3_aa: CASNLGQGSGNTEAFF
v_call: TRBV2; j_call: TRBJ2-3; clone_size: many; d_call: TRBD2; cdr3_nt: TGTGCCAGACACAGCGGGATCACAGATACGCAGTATTTT; cdr3_aa: CARHSGITDTQYF
v_call: TRBV7-2; j_call: TRBJ2-1; clone_size: many; d_call: TRBD2; cdr3_nt: TGTGCCAGCAGCTTAGCGACTAGCGGGAAGTACAATGAGCAGTTCTTC; cdr3_aa: CASSLATSGKYNEQFF
v_call: TRBV6-1; j_call: TRBJ2-5; clone_size: few; d_call: TRBD1; cdr3_nt: TGTGCCAGCAATCCAACGAGATTCACAGGGGGCTTTGAGACCCAGTACTTC; cdr3_aa: CASNPTRFTGGFETQYF
v_call: TRBV29-1; j_call: TRBJ2-2; clone_size: many; d_call: TRBD2; cdr3_nt: TGCAGCGTTGAAGAGCTCGGACTAGCGGGAGCGAACACCGGGGAGCTGTTTTTT; cdr3_aa: CSVEELGLAGANTGELFF
v_call: TRBV30; j_call: TRBJ2-3; clone_size: many; d_call: TRBD2; cdr3_nt: TGTGCCTGGAGTGTGGGGCGGGGGGCCGACACAGATACGCAGTATTTT; cdr3_aa: CAWSVGRGADTDTQYF
v_call: TRBV7-8; j_call: TRBJ1-2; clone_size: .; d_call: TRBD1; cdr3_nt: TGTGCCAGCAGCTTCGGACAGGCGACTTTAGCTGGCTACACCTTC; cdr3_aa: CASSFGQATLAGYTF
v_call: TRBV20-1; j_call: TRBJ2-3; clone_size: many; d_call: .; cdr3_nt: TGCAGTGCTAGGTCCCTTAGCACAGATACGCAGTATTTT; cdr3_aa: CSARSLSTDTQYF
v_call: TRBV6-1; j_call: TRBJ2-1; clone_size: many; d_call: .; cdr3_nt: TGTGCCAGCAGTGAAGCCCAGGGTAACGGTGAGCAGTTCTTC; cdr3_aa: CASSEAQGNGEQFF
v_call: TRBV5-1; j_call: TRBJ2-7; clone_size: many; d_call: TRBD2; cdr3_nt: TGCGCCAGCAGCTCAACAAGCGGGGGGCAGTACTTC; cdr3_aa: CASSSTSGGQYF
v_call: TRBV5-1; j_call: TRBJ2-7; clone_size: .; d_call: TRBD1; cdr3_nt: TGCGCCAGCAGCCGGGACAGTCAATCCTACGAGCAGTACTTC; cdr3_aa: CASSRDSQSYEQYF
v_call: TRBV7-9; j_call: TRBJ2-4; clone_size: few; d_call: TRBD1; cdr3_nt: TGTGCCAGCAGCTTAGCCGCCGGGACAGGGAGTCCGCTAGCCAAAAACATTCAGTACTTC; cdr3_aa: CASSLAAGTGSPLAKNIQYF
v_call: TRBV12-3/TRBV12-4; j_call: TRBJ2-5; clone_size: many; d_call: TRBD2; cdr3_nt: TGTGCCAGCGGGGGACTAGCGGGGTTCCAAGAGACCCAGTACTTC; cdr3_aa: CASGGLAGFQETQYF
v_call: TRBV20-1; j_call: TRBJ2-5; clone_size: many; d_call: .; cdr3_nt: TGCAGTGCCGAAGGACAAGGAGAGACCCAGTACTTC; cdr3_aa: CSAEGQGETQYF
v_call: TRBV7-9; j_call: TRBJ1-6; clone_size: many; d_call: .; cdr3_nt: TGTGCCAGCAGCTTAGGGGGGCCCCTCCACTTT; cdr3_aa: CASSLGGPLHF
v_call: TRBV7-9; j_call: TRBJ2-7; clone_size: many; d_call: TRBD1; cdr3_nt: TGTGCCAGCAGTCCTGGGTGGGACAGGGGGCACCACGAGCAGTACTTC; cdr3_aa: CASSPGWDRGHHEQYF
v_call: TRBV18; j_call: TRBJ1-5; clone_size: many; d_call: .; cdr3_nt: TGTGCCAGCTCACCTGGGGTTTATAGTGGCAATCAGCCCCAGCATTTT; cdr3_aa: CASSPGVYSGNQPQHF
v_call: TRBV3-1; j_call: TRBJ1-3; clone_size: many; d_call: .; cdr3_nt: TGTGCCAGCAGCCAAGATGCCACGGGCCCCGGAAACACCATATATTTT; cdr3_aa: CASSQDATGPGNTIYF
v_call: TRBV12-3/TRBV12-4; j_call: TRBJ2-2; clone_size: many; d_call: .; cdr3_nt: TGTGCCAGCAGTTTAGGTCAGGGCTTAACCGGGGAGCTGTTTTTT; cdr3_aa: CASSLGQGLTGELFF
v_call: TRBV20-1; j_call: TRBJ2-5; clone_size: .; d_call: TRBD2; cdr3_nt: TGCAGTGCCCCACAAGGCGGGGGGCGAGAGACCCAGTACTTC; cdr3_aa: CSAPQGGGRETQYF
v_call: TRBV6-2/TRBV6-3; j_call: TRBJ1-2; clone_size: few; d_call: .; cdr3_nt: TGTGCCAGCGATCGGGGAAACTATGGCTACACCTTC; cdr3_aa: CASDRGNYGYTF
v_call: TRBV20-1; j_call: TRBJ1-2; clone_size: .; d_call: TRBD1; cdr3_nt: TGCAGTGCTATTACAGGGGGTTCTAACTATGGCTACACCTTC; cdr3_aa: CSAITGGSNYGYTF
v_call: TRBV10-2; j_call: TRBJ2-7; clone_size: few; d_call: .; cdr3_nt: TGCGCCAGCACTGTAAGTGACGAGCAGTACTTC; cdr3_aa: CASTVSDEQYF
v_call: TRBV28; j_call: TRBJ2-5; clone_size: few; d_call: .; cdr3_nt: TGTGCCAGCAGTTCCAACCAGGGGATTCCTAAAGAGACCCAGTACTTC; cdr3_aa: CASSSNQGIPKETQYF
v_call: TRBV6-5; j_call: TRBJ1-2; clone_size: many; d_call: TRBD1; cdr3_nt: TGTGCCAGCAGTTACTCATCAGGGGGCCATGGCTACACCTTC; cdr3_aa: CASSYSSGGHGYTF
v_call: TRBV19; j_call: TRBJ2-5; clone_size: few; d_call: .; cdr3_nt: TGTGCCAGTAGTATTGAGTTGTACCAAGAGACCCAGTACTTC; cdr3_aa: CASSIELYQETQYF
v_call: TRBV7-9; j_call: TRBJ2-5; clone_size: .; d_call: .; cdr3_nt: TGTGCCAGCAGCTTAGCAACTTTGTACCAAGAGACCCAGTACTTC; cdr3_aa: CASSLATLYQETQYF
v_call: TRBV10-3; j_call: TRBJ2-1; clone_size: few; d_call: .; cdr3_nt: TGTGCCATCAGTGGTCAGTGGGTGAGCTCCTACAATGAGCAGTTCTTC; cdr3_aa: CAISGQWVSSYNEQFF
v_call: TRBV28; j_call: TRBJ1-5; clone_size: .; d_call: .; cdr3_nt: TGTGCCACGGCTTTTCGCAATCAGCCCCAGCATTTT; cdr3_aa: CATAFRNQPQHF
v_call: TRBV12-3/TRBV12-4; j_call: TRBJ2-1; clone_size: many; d_call: .; cdr3_nt: TGTGCCAGCACCCGAGGCTCCCTGGAGCAGTTCTTC; cdr3_aa: CASTRGSLEQFF
v_call: TRBV4-1; j_call: TRBJ2-5; clone_size: few; d_call: TRBD2; cdr3_nt: TGCGCCAGCAGCCAAGGGAGGACTAGCGCTGAGACCCAGTACTTC; cdr3_aa: CASSQGRTSAETQYF
v_call: TRBV4-1; j_call: TRBJ2-1; clone_size: few; d_call: TRBD2; cdr3_nt: TGCGCCAGCAGCGCCAGACCACTAGCGGGGGGATCCTACAATGAGCAGTTCTTC; cdr3_aa: CASSARPLAGGSYNEQFF
v_call: TRBV7-2; j_call: TRBJ1-2; clone_size: many; d_call: TRBD1; cdr3_nt: TGTGCCAGCAGCTTACATAGGGAACCAACAGGGGACCGCCTAGGCTACACCTTC; cdr3_aa: CASSLHREPTGDRLGYTF
v_call: TRBV30; j_call: TRBJ2-2; clone_size: few; d_call: .; cdr3_nt: TGTGCCTGGAGTAGGGGGATCGGGAACACCGGGGAGCTGTTTTTT; cdr3_aa: CAWSRGIGNTGELFF
v_call: TRBV14; j_call: TRBJ1-1; clone_size: once; d_call: .; cdr3_nt: .; cdr3_aa: CASSQVGRGTEASF